Listed below are T cell receptor beta chains from one sample, sequenced in a study of identical twins. TCRdb recomputed calls from the 5' RACE reads with MiXCR, one row per CDR3 protein. The sample includes around 960,000 distinct CDR3 sequences, around 12% of them seen just once. This sample was shared with a second study, whose subject was yellow fever vaccine responses in identical twins.

The sample was PBMCs. The receptors come from a woman aged 18 to 35 in good health. CDR3s include the opening cysteine and the closing phenylalanine or tryptophan. The D gene is left open where the match is weak. A clone size is listed for some rows: how often the clone was seen (once, few, many), or a class if it is expanded.

J	D	size	V	CDR3	DNA
TRBJ1-1	-	-	TRBV5-5	CASSWGGKNTKAFF	TGTGCCAGCAGCTGGGGGGGAAAGAACACTAAAGCTTTCTTT
TRBJ1-2	-	-	TRBV7-9	CASSFSYEDGYTF	TGTGCCAGCAGCTTCTCTTATGAGGATGGCTACACCTTC
TRBJ2-1	TRBD2	-	TRBV24-1	CATMAGAYNEQFF	TGTGCCACCATGGCGGGAGCCTACAATGAGCAGTTCTTC
TRBJ2-7	TRBD2	few	TRBV9	CASSATSEVSEQYF	TGTGCCAGCAGCGCCACTAGCGAAGTAAGCGAGCAGTACTTC
TRBJ2-2	-	few	TRBV20-1	CSAMRGTGELFF	TGCAGTGCTATGAGGGGTACCGGGGAGCTGTTTTTT
TRBJ1-1	-	many	TRBV5-1	CASSFGGSNTEAFF	TGCGCCAGCAGCTTCGGGGGCTCGAACACTGAAGCTTTCTTT
TRBJ2-3	TRBD1	-	TRBV5-6	CASTRTGALLVDTQYF	TGTGCCAGCACTCGTACAGGGGCTCTGCTCGTAGATACGCAGTATTTT
TRBJ2-3	TRBD2	-	TRBV7-9	CASSFTGTSGSTDTQYF	TGTGCCAGCAGCTTCACCGGGACTAGCGGGAGCACAGATACGCAGTATTTT
TRBJ2-7	TRBD2	-	TRBV5-1	CASSSGTSGKTSYEQYF	TGCGCCAGCAGCTCCGGGACTAGCGGTAAAACCTCCTACGAGCAGTACTTC
TRBJ1-2	-	-	TRBV10-3	CAIKYEGGYGYTF	TGTGCCATCAAATATGAGGGGGGCTATGGCTACACCTTC
TRBJ2-2	-	-	TRBV4-1	CASSQDHRNTGELFF	TGCGCCAGCAGCCAAGATCACAGGAACACCGGGGAGCTGTTTTTT
TRBJ2-7	-	-	TRBV10-3	CAISERNSLGEQYF	TGTGCCATCAGTGAGAGGAATAGTCTTGGCGAGCAGTACTTC
TRBJ2-5	TRBD2	few	TRBV5-6	CASGASGTSGGAGLETQYF	TGTGCCAGCGGCGCGTCCGGGACTAGCGGGGGGGCTGGGTTGGAGACCCAGTACTTC